These 24 T cell receptor beta chains came from one sample sequenced in a study of radiotherapy plus CTLA-4 blockade in lung cancer. Method: immunoSEQ multiplex PCR; TCRdb's copy keeps in-frame clones and lacks some. The data show around 78,000 clones, roughly 79% seen once. The sample here was peripheral blood, taken from a patient treated with radiotherapy plus ipilimumab. These receptors were collected from a human donor with non-small cell lung cancer who had a partial response to radiotherapy plus ipilimumab. Some clones in this sample may be carry-over from other donors' samples.

This clone was detected a few times. The V gene is TRBV28, the J gene TRBJ1-4; TRBD1 agrees at 7 bases. Germline V gene data show CDR1 as MDHEN and CDR2 as SYDVKM. The CDR3 contains 14 residues. V was pared by 6 bases and J by 5 bases, with 6 bases of the junction left unmatched. The CDR3 here is CASRYTGVNEKLFF. In DNA, the CDR3 is TGTGCCAGCAGGTACACAGGGGTGAATGAAAAACTGTTTTTT. The whole variable domain, filled in from reference TRBV28 and TRBJ1-4, reads DVKVTQSSRYLVKRTGEKVFLECVQDMDHENMFWYRQDPGLGLRLIYFSYDVKMKEKGDIPEGYSVSREKKERFSLILESASTNQTSMYLCASRYTGVNEKLFFGSGTQLSVL.

V and J are TRBV9 and TRBJ2-5, with D uncertain. CDR1 SGDLS and CDR2 YYNGEE come from the germline V gene. Trimming cost V 0 bases and J 5 bases, with 14 bases left between them. CDR3 length equals 15 residues. The CDR3 is CASSVESMSSETQYF. The CDR3, as DNA: TGTGCCAGCAGCGTAGAGAGCATGAGTTCGGAGACCCAGTACTTC.

The chain has TRBV15 and TRBJ2-3; 11 bases line up with TRBD2. The CDR3 loop spans 16 amino acids. Germline V gives CDR1 LNHNV, CDR2 YYDKDF (reference sequence). V trimming: 6 bases; J trimming: 2 bases; junction bases outside the gene matches: 7. The CDR3 is CATRPGTSGHTDTQYF. The CDR3 region has the DNA TGTGCCACCAGACCCGGGACTAGCGGACACACAGATACGCAGTATTTT.

CDR3 loop: CASSLGSGGAYNEQFF. DNA of the CDR3: TGTGCCAGCAGCTTAGGGAGCGGGGGGGCCTACAATGAGCAGTTCTTC. The V call is TRBV7-2, the J call TRBJ2-1; 10 bases map to TRBD2. The CDR3 runs to 16 residues. Germline CDR1 SGHTA, CDR2 FQGNSA. The ends lost 1 base at V and 2 bases at J; junction bases unmatched: 2.

V is TRBV30 and J is TRBJ2-3; D possibly corresponds to TRBD1 (6 bases). Trimming took off 2 bases at V and 7 bases at J, with 13 bases between the two ends. Germline V CDR1 and CDR2: GTSNPN, SVGIG (reference sequence). This CDR3 is built from 13 residues. The CDR3 region is CAWSNTQGYTQYF. As DNA, the CDR3 is TGTGCCTGGAGTAACACACAGGGTTATACGCAGTATTTT.

This sequence joins TRBV11-2 and TRBJ2-1; D is perhaps TRBD2 (5 bases). This CDR3 is built from 11 residues. V was shortened by 5 bases and J by 12 bases, with 11 bases between the two germline ends. Germline CDR1 and CDR2: SGHAT and FQNNGV. The CDR3 sequence is CASSRSVGQFF. The CDR3 bases are TGTGCCAGCAGCCGTAGCGTGGGGCAGTTCTTC.

This chain connects TRBV28 to TRBJ1-2; tentatively, D is TRBD1 (6 bases). This CDR3 has 12 amino acids. Per germline, CDR1 MDHEN and CDR2 SYDVKM. V was clipped by 9 bases and J by 8 bases, with 16 bases between them. CDR3: CASTTGFRGYTF. The CDR3 region has the DNA TGTGCCAGTACGACAGGATTTCGAGGCTACACCTTC.

The chain employs TRBV30 and TRBJ2-5, with TRBD2 as a possible D gene (5 bases). This CDR3 contains 14 residues. Germline V gene lookup returns CDR1 GTSNPN and CDR2 SVGIG (reference sequence). V shed 4 bases and J shed 5 bases, with 17 bases lying between them. The CDR3, as DNA: TGTGCCTGGAACGGTAGAGGGATGAGGGAGACCCAGTACTTC. It codes for CAWNGRGMRETQYF.

CDR3 sequence reads: CASSAGTITTDTQYF. CDR3 nucleotide sequence: TGTGCCAGCAGCGCCGGGACTATCACCACAGATACGCAGTATTTT. This rearrangement joins TRBV7-2 to TRBJ2-3; the match to TRBD2 covers 7 bases. The length of the CDR3 is 15 residues. The germline gives CDR1 SGHTA, CDR2 FQGNSA. V was clipped by 5 bases and J by 2 bases; unmatched bases: 7.

The rearrangement uses TRBV6-1 and TRBJ1-3; tentatively, D is TRBD1 (5 bases). Germline V CDR1 and CDR2: MNHNS, SASEGT. Between the trimmed V and J ends, which lost 6 bases and 10 bases, there was a span of 16 bases. This CDR3 is built from 13 residues. CDR3 residues: CASSLNTGRTIYF. In nucleotides, the CDR3 is TGTGCCAGCAGCTTAAATACAGGACGGACCATATATTTT.

The genes are TRBV5-5 and TRBJ2-5; TRBD1 aligns across 10 bases. Germline V gene lookup returns CDR1 SGHKS and CDR2 YYEKEE (reference sequence). V shed 4 bases and J 7 bases; nucleotides not matched to a gene: 10. This CDR3 is built from 15 residues. The CDR3 DNA follows: TGTGCCAGCAGCCCAGGGACAGGGGCTTCGGGGACCCAGTACTTC. It specifies CASSPGTGASGTQYF.

This clone was observed a few times. This sequence joins TRBV6-1 and TRBJ2-2, with 7 bases identical to TRBD1. The ends lost 7 bases at V and 0 bases at J; junction bases unmatched: 5. The CDR3 sequence is 15 residues long. Germline V gene data show CDR1 as MNHNS and CDR2 as SASEGT. CDR3 DNA: TGTGCCAGCATCGTCGACAGGGCGAACACCGGGGAGCTGTTTTTT. Amino acids: CASIVDRANTGELFF.

Only a few counts were recorded for this clone. The rearrangement links TRBV29-1 to TRBJ2-2; 8 nucleotides agree with TRBD1. The CDR3 extends over 14 amino acids. V was pared by 6 bases and J by 1 base, with 4 bases of the junction left unmatched. CDR1 SQVTM and CDR2 ANQGSEA come from the germline V gene. The CDR3 DNA is TGCAGCGTGCAGGGGGCAGGGAACACCGGGGAGCTGTTTTTT. The encoded protein is CSVQGAGNTGELFF.

This clone appeared a few times. The chain carries TRBV5-1 and TRBJ1-1; D ambiguous. V lost 1 base to trimming and J lost 4 bases, with 5 bases between them. The CDR3 totals 12 residues. The germline gives CDR1 SGHRS, CDR2 YFSETQ. The CDR3 DNA follows: TGCGCCAGCAGCTTGACAGCCACTGAAGCTTTCTTT. This translates into CASSLTATEAFF.

V usage is TRBV28 and J usage is TRBJ2-3; D unclear. This CDR3 spans 12 amino acids. Germline CDR1 MDHEN, CDR2 SYDVKM. Between the trimmed V and J ends, which lost 5 bases and 6 bases, there was a span of 9 bases. CDR3 residues: CASSLAEDTQYF. In DNA, the CDR3 is TGTGCCAGCAGTCTTGCGGAGGATACGCAGTATTTT. Looking up the rest from reference TRBV28 and TRBJ2-3 gives the full variable domain: DVKVTQSSRYLVKRTGEKVFLECVQDMDHENMFWYRQDPGLGLRLIYFSYDVKMKEKGDIPEGYSVSREKKERFSLILESASTNQTSMYLCASSLAEDTQYFGPGTRLTVL.

This clone was seen only a few times. This sequence joins TRBV10-2 and TRBJ1-3; D is perhaps TRBD1 (6 bases). This CDR3 contains 16 residues. Trimming pared 6 bases from V and 0 bases from J, leaving 15 bases between. The germline V gene has CDR1 WSHSY and CDR2 SAAADI. The CDR3 protein is CASRGSGRGSGNTIYF. In DNA, the CDR3 is TGCGCCAGCAGGGGCTCCGGCAGGGGCTCTGGAAACACCATATATTTT.

The chain has TRBV7-9 and TRBJ1-2, with 10 bases fitting TRBD1. Germline V lookup: CDR1 SEHNR, CDR2 FQNEAQ (reference sequence). J gave up 4 bases and V 5 bases, and 7 bases lay outside the gene matches. This CDR3 spans 15 amino acids. The CDR3 DNA follows: TGTGCCAGCAGCCATGACAGGGGGCGCGGCTATGGCTACACCTTC. This codes for CASSHDRGRGYGYTF.

The chain carries TRBV4-1 and TRBJ2-1; 12 bases fit TRBD2. The CDR3 covers 15 residues. Looked up from germline, CDR1 is MGHRA and CDR2 is YSYEKL. J lost 15 bases, V lost 0 bases, and 9 bases had no gene match. The CDR3 region is CASSQDLSSGRAWFF. The DNA for the CDR3 is TGCGCCAGCAGCCAAGATTTATCTAGCGGGAGGGCGTGGTTCTTC.

The chain combines TRBV5-5 with TRBJ2-5; 8 nucleotides line up with TRBD2. J was trimmed by 4 bases and V by 7 bases; bases with no gene match: 12. CDR3 length: 15 residues. Per the germline V gene, CDR1 is SGHKS and CDR2 is YYEKEE (reference sequence). The CDR3 coding sequence is TGTGCCAGCGGACGAGCGGGAGAGGTTGGAGAGACCCAGTACTTC. Amino acids: CASGRAGEVGETQYF. Full variable domain (remainder filled in from reference TRBV5-5 and TRBJ2-5): DAGVTQSPTHLIKTRGQQVTLRCSPISGHKSVSWYQQVLGQGPQFIFQYYEKEERGRGNFPDRFSARQFPNYSSELNVNALLLGDSALYLCASGRAGEVGETQYFGPGTRLLVL.

This rearrangement joins TRBV4-1 to TRBJ1-4; D unresolved. V was trimmed by 1 base and J by 8 bases, leaving 8 bases between them. This CDR3 is 13 amino acids long. Germline values: CDR1 MGHRA, CDR2 YSYEKL. DNA for the CDR3: TGCGCCAGCAGCCAAGGGTCGGTGGAAAAACTGTTTTTT. This gives the protein CASSQGSVEKLFF.

This chain connects TRBV5-4 to TRBJ2-5; unclear D gene. The CDR3 is 16 amino acids. The germline CDR1 and CDR2 sequences are SGHNT and YYREEE (reference sequence). The V end was cut by 4 bases, the J end by 6 bases, with 22 bases between. CDR3 loop: CASSPGSITLGKTQYF. For the CDR3, the DNA is TGTGCCAGCAGCCCGGGTTCGATAACCTTAGGAAAGACCCAGTACTTC.

This sequence joins TRBV11-1 and TRBJ1-1, with unresolved D. Germline-derived CDR1 and CDR2 are SGHAT and FQDESV (reference sequence). CDR3 size: 14 residues. The V end was cut by 3 bases, the J end by 11 bases, with 19 bases between. In DNA form, the CDR3 reads TGTGCCAGCAGCTTGGAAATCGACGGGTCTGGTGCTTTCTTT. It translates to CASSLEIDGSGAFF.

The V gene is TRBV7-2, the J gene TRBJ2-2; tentatively, D is TRBD2 (5 bases). Germline V gene lookup returns CDR1 SGHTA and CDR2 FQGNSA. V lost 3 bases and J 6 bases, leaving 14 bases between the germline ends. This CDR3 spans 15 amino acids. CDR3 bases: TGTGCCAGCAGCTTTACGCCTGGAGGTCCCGGGGAGCTGTTTTTT. This codes for CASSFTPGGPGELFF. The variable domain in full, with the rest retrieved from reference TRBV7-2 and TRBJ2-2, is GAGVSQSPSNKVTEKGKDVELRCDPISGHTALYWYRQSLGQGLEFLIYFQGNSAPDKSGLPSDRFSAERTGGSVSTLTIQRTQQEDSAVYLCASSFTPGGPGELFFGEGSRLTVL.

The chain recombines TRBV11-3 with TRBJ2-1; maybe TRBD2 (5 bases). The V gene's germline CDR1 is SGHNT and CDR2 YENEEA. The V end was cut by 1 base, the J end by 9 bases, with 10 bases between. The CDR3 covers 13 residues. For the CDR3, the DNA is TGTGCCAGCAGCTTAGGAGGGTATAGTGAGCAGTTCTTC. It encodes CASSLGGYSEQFF. The full variable domain, with the rest looked up from reference TRBV11-3 and TRBJ2-1, is EAGVVQSPRYKIIEKKQPVAFWCNPISGHNTLYWYLQNLGQGPELLIRYENEEAVDDSQLPKDRFSAERLKGVDSTLKIQPAELGDSAVYLCASSLGGYSEQFFGPGTRLTVL.